These 24 T cell receptor beta chains came from one sample sequenced in a study of T cell responses to AZD1222 COVID-19 vaccine. Only in-frame clones appear in the TCRdb table, and some are missing; sequencing was by immunoSEQ multiplex PCR. The sample lists over 150,000 clones, approximately 93% occurring once. This sample comprised peripheral blood, obtained 28 days after the second AZD1222 dose. The receptors come from an adult who received the AZD1222 COVID-19 vaccine.

The CDR3 DNA reads as TGCAGCGTTACGGGACAGAGACCCGAAAAAAGCTACGAGCAGTACTTC. Translation gives CSVTGQRPEKSYEQYF. V usage is TRBV29-1 and J usage is TRBJ2-7, with 7 positions matching TRBD1. CDR3 size: 16 residues. The germline CDR1 and CDR2 sequences are SQVTM and ANQGSEA. J was trimmed by 3 bases and V by 5 bases; bases with no gene match: 16.

V gene TRBV5-1 combines with J gene TRBJ2-2, with D unresolved. Trimming removed 5 bases from V and 6 bases from J, with 17 bases in between. This CDR3 has 15 amino acids. Germline lookup yields CDR1 SGHRS and CDR2 YFSETQ. As DNA, the CDR3 is TGCGCCAGCAGACCTACTATCGGTCGGGCCGGGGAGCTGTTTTTT. Protein product: CASRPTIGRAGELFF.

This chain uses TRBV15 with TRBJ2-7; 13 positions agree with TRBD2. Germline V gives CDR1 LNHNV, CDR2 YYDKDF (reference sequence). This CDR3 comprises 19 residues. V was clipped by 1 base and J by 5 bases; unmatched bases: 14. In DNA form, the CDR3 reads TGTGCCACCAGCAGAGCCCCGGGACTAGCGGGACAGGCGGTCCACGAGCAGTACTTC. Translating gives CATSRAPGLAGQAVHEQYF.

The chain has TRBV9 and TRBJ1-2; weak D call: TRBD1 (6 bases). Trimming left V 3 bases short and J 0 bases short, with 9 bases between. Germline-derived CDR1 and CDR2 are SGDLS and YYNGEE. This CDR3 comprises 14 residues. CDR3 nucleotide sequence: TGTGCCAGCAGCGAGTGGACAGCTAACTATGGCTACACCTTC. It translates to CASSEWTANYGYTF.

The chain joins TRBV5-1 to TRBJ2-2; D uncertain. Germline loops: CDR1 SGHRS, CDR2 YFSETQ. The CDR3 totals 14 residues. The V end lost 4 bases, the J end lost 0 bases, and 7 bases lay between the germline ends. This CDR3 is CASSRASNTGELFF. For the CDR3, the DNA is TGCGCCAGCAGCCGAGCCTCGAACACCGGGGAGCTGTTTTTT.

The V call is TRBV19, the J call TRBJ2-1; D uncertain. CDR3 length: 16 residues. V lost 5 bases, J lost 2 bases, and 16 bases lay in between. Germline lookup yields CDR1 LNHDA and CDR2 SQIVND (reference sequence). CDR3 loop: CASSRDLIPPYNEQFF. The CDR3 DNA sequence: TGTGCCAGTAGTCGAGACCTGATTCCACCCTACAATGAGCAGTTCTTC.

Notes on this clone: The same CDR3 is also encoded by other DNA sequences in this sample. The J gene is TRBJ1-3, the V gene TRBV27; 7 bases match TRBD1. Germline CDR1 is MNHEY and CDR2 is SMNVEV (reference sequence). V dropped 5 bases and J dropped 4; count of bases not matched to a gene: 5. The CDR3 extends over 14 amino acids. This chain's CDR3 is CASSLTGAGNTIYF. In DNA, the CDR3 is TGTGCCAGCAGTCTCACAGGGGCGGGAAACACCATATATTTT.

The CDR3 loop is CASSLTDKQYF. The CDR3 nucleotides are TGTGCCAGCAGTTTGACAGACAAGCAGTACTTC. The rearrangement uses TRBV28 and TRBJ2-7, with D possibly being TRBD1 (5 bases). The length of the CDR3 is 11 residues. The germline V gene encodes CDR1 MDHEN and CDR2 SYDVKM. V dropped 3 bases and J dropped 8 bases, with 8 bases sitting between them.

The V call is TRBV7-6, the J call TRBJ2-5; tentatively, D is TRBD2 (5 bases). From germline, CDR1 is SGHVS and CDR2 FNYEAQ. V lost 0 bases, J lost 2 bases, and 16 bases lay in between. The CDR3 contains 17 residues. This CDR3 is CASSLAGSWGVQETQYF. The CDR3 DNA is TGTGCCAGCAGCTTAGCCGGATCGTGGGGAGTACAAGAGACCCAGTACTTC.

This clone was observed a single time. This chain joins TRBV20-1 and TRBJ2-1; 9 bases match TRBD1. This CDR3 comprises 11 residues. Germline V gene data show CDR1 as DFQATT and CDR2 as SNEGSKA (reference sequence). The J segment lost 16 bases and the V segment lost 6 bases, leaving 10 bases of the junction unmatched. Here the CDR3 reads CSAPLRDRDFF. The CDR3 nucleotides read TGCAGTGCCCCCCTACGGGACAGGGATTTCTTC.

The chain uses TRBV6-5 and TRBJ2-1; no clear D. V was cut by 8 bases and J by 5 bases, with 10 bases left in between. The V gene's germline CDR1 is MNHEY and CDR2 SVGAGI. The CDR3 spans 12 residues. CDR3 protein: CASLTEHNEQFF. CDR3 sequence (DNA): TGTGCCAGCCTGACCGAACACAATGAGCAGTTCTTC.

A few counts support this clone. The gene calls are TRBV2 and TRBJ1-5, with 8 bases identical to TRBD1. In germline, CDR1 is SNHLY, CDR2 FYNNEI. This CDR3 spans 14 amino acids. V trimming: 2 bases; J trimming: 6 bases; junction bases outside the gene matches: 3. The CDR3, as DNA: TGTGCCAGCAGTGAAAGACAGGGGTCTCAGCCCCAGCATTTT. Protein product: CASSERQGSQPQHF.

The chain has TRBV19 and TRBJ2-7, with 7 bases that match TRBD2. With 0 bases clipped from V and 1 base from J, the junction kept 3 bases outside the gene matches. The CDR3 covers 15 residues. Germline V lookup: CDR1 LNHDA, CDR2 SQIVND (reference sequence). CDR3 sequence (DNA): TGTGCCAGTAGTATAGATGCGGGGGTTTCCTACGAGCAGTACTTC. Its translation is CASSIDAGVSYEQYF.

This rearrangement joins TRBV7-3 to TRBJ2-5; D gene unclear. Germline values: CDR1 SGHTA, CDR2 FQGTGA. The V end lost 2 bases, the J end lost 4 bases, and 14 bases lay between the germline ends. CDR3 length equals 15 residues. The CDR3 reads CASSLGGLMGETQYF. The CDR3 DNA reads as TGTGCCAGCAGCTTAGGCGGTCTGATGGGAGAGACCCAGTACTTC.

About this clone: Other DNA sequences of this sample code for an identical CDR3. V is TRBV11-3 and J is TRBJ2-7, with a weak D call TRBD1 (6 bases). V lost 3 bases, J lost 2 bases, and 8 bases lay in between. The germline V gene has CDR1 SGHNT and CDR2 YENEEA. The CDR3 sequence is 13 residues long. The DNA for the CDR3 is TGTGCCAGCAGCTTCCAGGGGACCTACGAGCAGTACTTC. Translation gives CASSFQGTYEQYF.

The rearrangement links TRBV5-1 to TRBJ2-7; D is perhaps TRBD1 (6 bases). The CDR3 extends over 15 amino acids. The germline V gene has CDR1 SGHRS and CDR2 YFSETQ. V was cut by 1 base and J by 7 bases, with 18 bases left in between. CDR3 sequence: CASSLTGSELSEQYF. CDR3 in DNA: TGCGCCAGCAGCTTGACAGGGTCAGAGTTAAGTGAGCAGTACTTC. Full variable domain (rest looked up from reference TRBV5-1 and TRBJ2-7): KAGVTQTPRYLIKTRGQQVTLSCSPISGHRSVSWYQQTPGQGLQFLFEYFSETQRNKGNFPGRFSGRQFSNSRSEMNVSTLELGDSALYLCASSLTGSELSEQYFGPGTRLTVT.

The count of this clone is one. The chain combines TRBV27 with TRBJ1-5, with 9 bases matching TRBD1. The germline gives CDR1 MNHEY, CDR2 SMNVEV (reference sequence). With V trimmed by 2 bases and J by 7 bases, 6 bases remained unmatched. The CDR3 is made up of 15 amino acids. The CDR3 bases are TGTGCCAGCAGTTTAGGCACAGGGGGCGCCCAGCCCCAGCATTTT. It encodes CASSLGTGGAQPQHF.

On this clone: The junction departs from the called germline gene at one end, perhaps through a read error. This sequence joins TRBV6-2 or TRBV6-3 and TRBJ2-1, with TRBD2 identical over 13 bases. The V gene's germline CDR1 is MNHEY and CDR2 SVGEGT. The CDR3 length is 14 residues. The CDR3 loop is CASSYVGLAGVVVF. CDR3 coding DNA: TGTGCCAGCAGTTACGTCGGACTAGCGGGGGTTGTGGTCTTC.

V gene TRBV9 combines with J gene TRBJ2-1, with TRBD2 matching 13 bases. Germline V gene sequence: CDR1 SGDLS, CDR2 YYNGEE. The CDR3 is made up of 16 amino acids. V trimming: 3 bases; J trimming: 7 bases; junction bases outside the gene matches: 7. The CDR3 DNA sequence: TGTGCCAGCAGCGCACCCGGGACTAGCGGGATAAATGAGCAGTTCTTC. Translation: CASSAPGTSGINEQFF.

The rearrangement uses TRBV19 and TRBJ2-7; 8 bases are shared with TRBD1. Germline V gene data show CDR1 as LNHDA and CDR2 as SQIVND (reference sequence). The CDR3 is 15 residues long. V shed 4 bases and J 0 bases; nucleotides not matched to a gene: 5. The CDR3 loop is CASSTAGTGSYEQYF. Here the CDR3 DNA reads TGTGCCAGTAGTACTGCCGGGACAGGCTCCTACGAGCAGTACTTC.

The V call is TRBV3-1 (or the pseudogene TRBV3-2), the J call TRBJ2-7, with TRBD2 as a possible D gene (5 bases). The CDR3 sequence is 16 residues long. V was trimmed by 5 bases and J by 5 bases, leaving 22 bases between them. Germline V gene sequence: CDR1 LGHDT, CDR2 YNNKEL (reference sequence). Here the CDR3 DNA reads TGTGCCAGCAGCACATCTTCCAGAGGGATCGCCAACGAGCAGTACTTC. Encoded protein: CASSTSSRGIANEQYF.

A note on this clone: The sample carries other DNA sequences with the same CDR3. The chain recombines TRBV9 with TRBJ1-2, with no clear D. Germline V gene data show CDR1 as SGDLS and CDR2 as YYNGEE. This CDR3 has 13 residues. Trimming pared 0 bases from V and 5 bases from J, leaving 8 bases between. Here the CDR3 DNA reads TGTGCCAGCAGCGTAGACGAGGGTTATGGCTACACCTTC. The encoded protein is CASSVDEGYGYTF.

The V call is TRBV5-5, the J call TRBJ1-5; no definite D call. This CDR3 spans 15 amino acids. Germline-derived CDR1 and CDR2 are SGHKS and YYEKEE (reference sequence). Trimming took off 1 base at V and 0 bases at J, with 8 bases between the two ends. The CDR3 region has the DNA TGTGCCAGCAGCTTGATAGTCACTAGCAATCAGCCCCAGCATTTT. The encoded protein is CASSLIVTSNQPQHF.

The V gene is TRBV5-4, the J gene TRBJ1-2; tentative D call: TRBD1 (6 bases). V was trimmed by 0 bases and J by 3 bases, leaving 15 bases between them. CDR3 length: 16 amino acids. CDR1 and CDR2 from the germline V gene are SGHNT and YYREEE (reference sequence). CDR3 loop: CASSLARGDFYYGYTF. CDR3 DNA: TGTGCCAGCAGCTTGGCCAGGGGAGACTTTTACTATGGCTACACCTTC.